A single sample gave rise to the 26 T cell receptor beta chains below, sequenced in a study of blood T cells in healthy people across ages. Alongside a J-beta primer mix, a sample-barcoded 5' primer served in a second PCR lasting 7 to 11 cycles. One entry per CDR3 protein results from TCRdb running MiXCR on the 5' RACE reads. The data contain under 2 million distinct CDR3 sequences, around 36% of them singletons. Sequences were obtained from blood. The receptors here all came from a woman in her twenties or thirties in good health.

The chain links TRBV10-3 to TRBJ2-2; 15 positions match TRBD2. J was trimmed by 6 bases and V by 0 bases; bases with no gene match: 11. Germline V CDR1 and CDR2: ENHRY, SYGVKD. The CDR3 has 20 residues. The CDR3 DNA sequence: TGTGCCATCAGTGAGTCTGGACTAGCGGGAGGGCTCCGCACGGCCGGGGAGCTGTTTTTT. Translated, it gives CAISESGLAGGLRTAGELFF.

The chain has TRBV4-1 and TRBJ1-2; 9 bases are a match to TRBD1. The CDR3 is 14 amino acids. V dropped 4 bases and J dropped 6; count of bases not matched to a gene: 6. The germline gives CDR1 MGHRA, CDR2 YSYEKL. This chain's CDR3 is CASSPRDRAHGYTF. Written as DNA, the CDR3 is TGCGCCAGCAGCCCCCGGGACAGGGCTCATGGCTACACCTTC.

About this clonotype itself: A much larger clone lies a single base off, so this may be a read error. CDR3 sequence reads: CTSSQAGPYEQYF. CDR3 DNA: TGCACCAGCAGCCAAGCCGGACCCTACGAGCAGTACTTC. The chain carries TRBV4-1 and TRBJ2-7; D gene unclear. Germline loops: CDR1 MGHRA, CDR2 YSYEKL. The CDR3 runs 13 residues.

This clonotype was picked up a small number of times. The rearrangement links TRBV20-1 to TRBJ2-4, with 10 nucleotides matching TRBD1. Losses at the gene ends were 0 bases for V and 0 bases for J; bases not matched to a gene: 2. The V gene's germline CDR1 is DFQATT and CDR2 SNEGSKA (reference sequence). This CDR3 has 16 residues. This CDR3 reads CSARETGGEAKNIQYF. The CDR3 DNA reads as TGCAGTGCTAGAGAGACAGGGGGCGAAGCCAAAAACATTCAGTACTTC.

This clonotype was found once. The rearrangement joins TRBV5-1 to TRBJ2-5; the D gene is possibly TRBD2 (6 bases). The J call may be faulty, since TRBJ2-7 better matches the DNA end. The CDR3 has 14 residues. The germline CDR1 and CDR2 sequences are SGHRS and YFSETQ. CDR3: CASSLGRDGIEQYF. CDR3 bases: TGCGCCAGCAGCTTGGGGCGGGATGGGATCGAGCAGTACTTC.

This chain's CDR3 is CASNWGSNQPQHF. CDR3 DNA: TGTGCCAGCAACTGGGGTAGCAATCAGCCCCAGCATTTT. The genes are TRBV28 and TRBJ1-5, with unresolved D. The CDR3 loop spans 13 amino acids. The V gene lost 7 bases and the J gene lost 0 bases, with 7 bases spanning the gap. CDR1 and CDR2 (germline): MDHEN, SYDVKM.

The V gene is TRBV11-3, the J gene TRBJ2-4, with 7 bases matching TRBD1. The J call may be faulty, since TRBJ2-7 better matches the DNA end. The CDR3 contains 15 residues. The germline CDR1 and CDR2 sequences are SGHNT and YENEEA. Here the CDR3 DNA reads TGTGCCAGCAGCGCAAACAGGGGCTCTGGATACGAGCAGTACTTC. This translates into CASSANRGSGYEQYF.

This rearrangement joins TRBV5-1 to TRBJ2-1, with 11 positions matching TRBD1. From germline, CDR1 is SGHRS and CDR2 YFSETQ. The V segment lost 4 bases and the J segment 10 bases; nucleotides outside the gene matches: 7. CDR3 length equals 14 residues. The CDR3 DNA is TGCGCCAGCAGCCTGGGACAGGGGGAGCGGGAGCAGTTCTTC. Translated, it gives CASSLGQGEREQFF.

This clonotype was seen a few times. The DNA for the CDR3 is TGCAGTGCTAGAGATACTGGGGCAGGAGATTATAATTCACCCCTCCACTTT. This gives the protein CSARDTGAGDYNSPLHF. The chain is built from TRBV20-1 and TRBJ1-6; D perhaps matches TRBD1 (5 bases). V shed 0 bases and J shed 4 bases, with 16 bases lying between them. The CDR3 is 17 residues long. Germline assignment: CDR1 DFQATT and CDR2 SNEGSKA (reference sequence).

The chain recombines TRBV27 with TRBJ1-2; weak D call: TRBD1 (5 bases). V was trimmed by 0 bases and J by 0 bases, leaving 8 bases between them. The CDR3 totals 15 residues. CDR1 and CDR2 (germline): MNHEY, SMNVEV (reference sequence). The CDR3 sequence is CASSLSGTSNYGYTF. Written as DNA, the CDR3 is TGTGCCAGCAGTTTATCGGGGACTTCTAACTATGGCTACACCTTC.

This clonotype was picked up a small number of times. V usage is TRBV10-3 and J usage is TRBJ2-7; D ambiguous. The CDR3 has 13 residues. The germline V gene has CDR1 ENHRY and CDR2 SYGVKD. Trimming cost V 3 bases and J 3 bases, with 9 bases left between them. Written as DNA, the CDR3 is TGTGCCATCAGTGATCGGACGGTCTACGAGCAGTACTTC. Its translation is CAISDRTVYEQYF.

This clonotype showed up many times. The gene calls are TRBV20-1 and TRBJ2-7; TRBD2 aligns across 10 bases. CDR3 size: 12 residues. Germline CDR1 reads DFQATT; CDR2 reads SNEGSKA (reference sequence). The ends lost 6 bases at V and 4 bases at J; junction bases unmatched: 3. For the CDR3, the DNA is TGCAGTGCCCCGGGACTAGCGTACGAGCAGTACTTC. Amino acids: CSAPGLAYEQYF.

DNA of the CDR3: TGCAGTGCTCCCCACCGACTGGGATCTTACGAGCAGTACTTC. It yields the protein CSAPHRLGSYEQYF. The genes are TRBV20-1 and TRBJ2-7; D unresolved. Germline CDR1 and CDR2: DFQATT and SNEGSKA (reference sequence). The CDR3 runs 14 residues. The V end was cut by 5 bases, the J end by 4 bases, with 18 bases between.

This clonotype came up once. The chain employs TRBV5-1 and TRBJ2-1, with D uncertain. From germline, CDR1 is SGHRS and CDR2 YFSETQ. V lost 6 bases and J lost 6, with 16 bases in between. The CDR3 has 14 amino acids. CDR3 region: CASNMGSRANEQFF. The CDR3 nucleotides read TGCGCCAGCAACATGGGGTCTAGGGCCAATGAGCAGTTCTTC.

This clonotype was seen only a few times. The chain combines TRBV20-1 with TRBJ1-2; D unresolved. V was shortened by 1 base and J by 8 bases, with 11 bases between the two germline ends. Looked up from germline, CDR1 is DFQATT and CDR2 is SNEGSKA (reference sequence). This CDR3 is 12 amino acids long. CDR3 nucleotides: TGCAGTGCTAGAGTAGGGAAACAGGGCTACACCTTC. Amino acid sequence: CSARVGKQGYTF.

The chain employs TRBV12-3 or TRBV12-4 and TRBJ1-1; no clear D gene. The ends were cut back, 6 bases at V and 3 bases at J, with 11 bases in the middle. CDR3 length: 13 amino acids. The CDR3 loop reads CASSREWDTEAFF. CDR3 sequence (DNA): TGTGCCAGCAGCCGTGAGTGGGACACTGAAGCTTTCTTT.

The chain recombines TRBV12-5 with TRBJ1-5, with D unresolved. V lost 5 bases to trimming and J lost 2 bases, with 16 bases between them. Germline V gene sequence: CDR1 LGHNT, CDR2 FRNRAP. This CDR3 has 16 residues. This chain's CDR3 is CASGPSDLGRNQPQHF. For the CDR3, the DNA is TGTGCTAGTGGTCCCTCAGACCTAGGGCGCAATCAGCCCCAGCATTTT.

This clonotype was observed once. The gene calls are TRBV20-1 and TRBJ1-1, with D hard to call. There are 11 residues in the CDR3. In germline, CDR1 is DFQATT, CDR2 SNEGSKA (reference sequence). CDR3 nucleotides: TGCTGGAGGGCCCACCAAACTGAAGCTTTCTTT. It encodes CWRAHQTEAFF.

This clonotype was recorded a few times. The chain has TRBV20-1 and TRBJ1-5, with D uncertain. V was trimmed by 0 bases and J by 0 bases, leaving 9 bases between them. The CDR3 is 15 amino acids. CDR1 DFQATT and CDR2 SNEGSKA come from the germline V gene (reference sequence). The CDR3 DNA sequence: TGCAGTGCTAGAGAAAGGCCATATAGCAATCAGCCCCAGCATTTT. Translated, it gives CSARERPYSNQPQHF.

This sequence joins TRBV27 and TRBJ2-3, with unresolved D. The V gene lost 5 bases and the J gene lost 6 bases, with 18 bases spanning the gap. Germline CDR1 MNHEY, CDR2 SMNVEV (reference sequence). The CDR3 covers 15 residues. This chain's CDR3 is CASSPGTHGLDTQYF. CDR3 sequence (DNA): TGTGCCAGCAGTCCGGGCACTCATGGTCTGGATACGCAGTATTTT.

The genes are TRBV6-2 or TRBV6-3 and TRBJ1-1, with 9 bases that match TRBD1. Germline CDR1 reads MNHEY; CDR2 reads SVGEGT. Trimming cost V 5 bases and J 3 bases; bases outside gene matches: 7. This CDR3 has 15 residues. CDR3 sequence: CASSTRTGADTEAFF. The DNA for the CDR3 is TGTGCCAGCAGTACCCGGACAGGGGCAGACACTGAAGCTTTCTTT.

Here the CDR3 DNA reads TGCAGTGCCGGAGCGGGGGCCCTTGGGAATACGCAGTATTTT. This encodes CSAGAGALGNTQYF. This chain links TRBV20-1 with TRBJ2-3; 8 bases map to TRBD2. V dropped 6 bases and J dropped 7; count of bases not matched to a gene: 12. The CDR3 is 14 amino acids. The V gene's germline CDR1 is DFQATT and CDR2 SNEGSKA (reference sequence).

The CDR3 loop reads CASSVPSGQGTGELFF. CDR3 DNA sequence: TGTGCCAGCAGCGTACCCTCTGGACAGGGCACCGGGGAGCTGTTTTTT. The chain couples TRBV9 to TRBJ2-2, with 8 positions matching TRBD1. The germline V gene encodes CDR1 SGDLS and CDR2 YYNGEE. V lost 1 base to trimming and J lost 4 bases; unmatched junction nucleotides: 6. The CDR3 consists of 16 residues.

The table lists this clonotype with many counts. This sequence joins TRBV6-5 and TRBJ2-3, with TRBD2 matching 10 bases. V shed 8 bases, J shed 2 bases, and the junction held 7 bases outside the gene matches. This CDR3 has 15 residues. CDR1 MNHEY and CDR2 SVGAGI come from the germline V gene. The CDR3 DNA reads TGTGCCAGCGGAATAGCGGGGGGCATCACAGATACGCAGTATTTT. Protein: CASGIAGGITDTQYF.

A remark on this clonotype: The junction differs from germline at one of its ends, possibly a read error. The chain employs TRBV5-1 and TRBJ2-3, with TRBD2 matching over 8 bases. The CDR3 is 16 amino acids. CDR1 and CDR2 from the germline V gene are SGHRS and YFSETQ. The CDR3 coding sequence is TGCGCCGGCAGCTTGGTAGCGGGGAGCGGCACAGATACGCAGTATTTT. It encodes CAGSLVAGSGTDTQYF.

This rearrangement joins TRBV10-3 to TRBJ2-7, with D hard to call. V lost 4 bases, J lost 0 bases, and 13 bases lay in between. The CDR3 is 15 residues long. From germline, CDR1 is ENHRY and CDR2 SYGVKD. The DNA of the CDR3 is TGTGCCATCAGTGGTAGGGATTCCAACTCCTACGAGCAGTACTTC. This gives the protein CAISGRDSNSYEQYF.